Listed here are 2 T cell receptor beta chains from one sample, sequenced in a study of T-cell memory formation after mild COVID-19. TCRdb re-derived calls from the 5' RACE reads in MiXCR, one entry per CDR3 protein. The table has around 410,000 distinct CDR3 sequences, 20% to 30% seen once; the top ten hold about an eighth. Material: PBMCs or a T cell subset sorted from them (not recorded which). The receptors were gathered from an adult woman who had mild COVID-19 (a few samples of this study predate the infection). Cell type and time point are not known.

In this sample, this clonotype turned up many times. In DNA, the CDR3 is TGCGCCAGCAGCTCCGGGACAGGGGGCTGGAATGAGCAGTTCTTC. It specifies CASSSGTGGWNEQFF. The V gene is TRBV5-1, the J gene TRBJ2-1; 12 bases map to TRBD1. Looked up from germline, CDR1 is SGHRS and CDR2 is YFSETQ. CDR3 length: 15 amino acids. J was trimmed by 7 bases and V by 3 bases; bases with no gene match: 5.

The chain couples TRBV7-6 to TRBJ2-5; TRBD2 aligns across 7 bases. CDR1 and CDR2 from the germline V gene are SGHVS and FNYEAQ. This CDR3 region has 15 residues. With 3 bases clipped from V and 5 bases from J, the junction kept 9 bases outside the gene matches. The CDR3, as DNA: TGTGCCAGCAGCTTCCACGGCGGGAGCGGGGAGACCCAGTACTTC. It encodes CASSFHGGSGETQYF.